Below, 8 T cell receptor beta chains from the same sample are listed, as sequenced in a study of T cell responses to AZD1222 COVID-19 vaccine. Some clones are missing from TCRdb's copy, which holds only in-frame ones; the method was immunoSEQ multiplex PCR. The profile shows fewer than 180,000 clones, 92% of them singletons. The sequencing used peripheral blood, collected 28 days after the second AZD1222 dose. The receptors originated from an adult who received the AZD1222 COVID-19 vaccine.

This clone was picked up one time. The rearrangement uses TRBV4-1 and TRBJ1-1; D not certain. CDR3 length equals 14 residues. In germline, CDR1 is MGHRA, CDR2 YSYEKL. V was cut by 5 bases and J by 1 base, with 11 bases left in between. The CDR3 reads CASSLWGENTEAFF. Here the CDR3 DNA reads TGCGCCAGCAGCTTATGGGGAGAGAACACTGAAGCTTTCTTT.

The rearrangement uses TRBV7-9 and TRBJ2-1, with 13 bases aligning to TRBD2. V shed 4 bases and J 7 bases; nucleotides not matched to a gene: 4. CDR1 is SEHNR, CDR2 FQNEAQ, per germline (reference sequence). This CDR3 comprises 15 residues. The CDR3 bases are TGTGCCAGCAGCTCACTAGCGGGAGGGCTGAATGAGCAGTTCTTC. It translates to CASSSLAGGLNEQFF.

V gene TRBV2 combines with J gene TRBJ1-4; D possibly corresponds to TRBD1 (6 bases). The V end lost 1 base, the J end lost 12 bases, and 12 bases lay between the germline ends. The CDR3 loop spans 13 amino acids. Germline values: CDR1 SNHLY, CDR2 FYNNEI. This CDR3 reads CASSEVGDMQLFF. As DNA, the CDR3 is TGTGCCAGCAGTGAAGTGGGGGACATGCAACTGTTTTTT.

The V gene is TRBV28, the J gene TRBJ1-2; D possibly corresponds to TRBD1 (6 bases). The V end lost 5 bases, the J end lost 4 bases, and 17 bases lay between the germline ends. The germline V gene encodes CDR1 MDHEN and CDR2 SYDVKM. The CDR3 is made up of 15 amino acids. CDR3 residues: CASSPTGFSAYGYTF. In DNA form, the CDR3 reads TGTGCCAGCAGTCCAACAGGGTTCTCTGCCTATGGCTACACCTTC.

The rearrangement links TRBV7-2 to TRBJ1-5; unclear D gene. The CDR3 sequence is 14 residues long. The germline gives CDR1 SGHTA, CDR2 FQGNSA. The V end was cut by 2 bases, the J end by 16 bases, with 21 bases between. The DNA for the CDR3 is TGTGCCAGCAGCTTAACCCAAACAGACGGCGGGCAACATTTT. It yields the protein CASSLTQTDGGQHF.

J is TRBJ1-1 and V is TRBV2, with D maybe TRBD1 (5 bases). V lost 7 bases, J lost 4 bases, and 13 bases lay in between. This CDR3 is built from 13 residues. Germline loops: CDR1 SNHLY, CDR2 FYNNEI. CDR3 in amino acids: CASNLGDGTEAFF. The CDR3 nucleotides are TGTGCCAGCAACTTGGGGGATGGCACTGAAGCTTTCTTT.

This rearrangement joins TRBV7-9 to TRBJ2-1; no clear D. Germline CDR1 reads SEHNR; CDR2 reads FQNEAQ (reference sequence). With 6 bases removed from V and 10 bases from J, the gap between germline ends came to 13 bases. This CDR3 region has 12 residues. CDR3 residues: CASRPAEEEQFF. The CDR3 coding sequence is TGTGCCAGCAGGCCTGCAGAGGAAGAGCAGTTCTTC.

The genes are TRBV5-6 and TRBJ2-7; 7 bases map to TRBD2. CDR1 is SGHDT and CDR2 is YYEEEE in the germline V gene. The trim removed 4 bases at V and 2 bases at J, leaving 9 bases unmatched. The CDR3 is made up of 15 amino acids. CDR3 amino acids: CASSNRGAGAYEQYF. CDR3 nucleotides: TGTGCCAGCAGCAACCGTGGGGCGGGAGCCTACGAGCAGTACTTC.